One sample yielded the 30 T cell receptor beta chains listed below, sequenced in a study of molecular identifiers for immune sequencing clone quantification. TCRdb analysed the PCR reads with MiXCR anew, one entry per CDR3 protein. This sample has some 580,000 distinct CDR3 sequences; over 25% occur once, and the top ten carry 0.7% to 0.95%. Sequencing used naive CD8+ T cells from blood, with Jurkat cell RNA spiked in. Subset of the sample: FACS-sorted CD8+CD4-CCR7+CD45RA+ naive T cells. These receptors originate from a human donor in good health. Some libraries in this study had Jurkat cell RNA spiked in.

This clonotype was detected ten times or more. The J gene is TRBJ2-3, the V gene TRBV2; D gene unclear. V was cut by 0 bases and J by 4 bases, with 17 bases left in between. The CDR3 has 17 residues. Germline CDR1 SNHLY, CDR2 FYNNEI. In DNA form, the CDR3 reads TGTGCCAGCAGTGAAGCCAACGCCATCTTAAAGGCAGATACGCAGTATTTT. Its translation is CASSEANAILKADTQYF.

Points on this clonotype: The junction and the germline gene differ at one end; a read error may be behind it. The chain carries TRBV2 and TRBJ2-7; perhaps D is TRBD1 or TRBD2 (5 bases each). The germline V gene has CDR1 SNHLY and CDR2 FYNNEI. The CDR3 runs to 17 residues. In DNA form, the CDR3 reads TGTGCCAGCAGTGCGTGGGTACATAAACCGGGGCACTACGAGCAGAACTTC. It encodes CASSAWVHKPGHYEQNF.

This clonotype was counted at least ten times. This sequence joins TRBV11-2 and TRBJ2-1, with D perhaps TRBD2 (6 bases). V gave up 5 bases and J gave up 6 bases, with 11 bases separating them. The CDR3 length is 13 residues. Per the germline V gene, CDR1 is SGHAT and CDR2 is FQNNGV. CDR3 region: CASSLTSTNEQFF. CDR3 DNA: TGTGCCAGCAGCCTAACTAGCACCAATGAGCAGTTCTTC.

This clonotype was seen repeatedly, ten times or more. The rearrangement uses TRBV7-2 and TRBJ2-7; D is possibly TRBD1 or TRBD2 (5 bases each). V gave up 5 bases and J gave up 6 bases, with 20 bases separating them. Germline assignment: CDR1 SGHTA and CDR2 FQGNSA. The CDR3 extends over 15 amino acids. The CDR3 nucleotides read TGTGCCAGCAGCCGGGACCCTGGACCCCCAGGCGAGCAGTACTTC. This sequence encodes CASSRDPGPPGEQYF. Supplemented by reference TRBV7-2 and TRBJ2-7, the full variable domain reads GAGVSQSPSNKVTEKGKDVELRCDPISGHTALYWYRQSLGQGLEFLIYFQGNSAPDKSGLPSDRFSAERTGGSVSTLTIQRTQQEDSAVYLCASSRDPGPPGEQYFGPGTRLTVT.

This clonotype was observed at least ten times. The gene calls are TRBV20-1 and TRBJ2-7; a possible D gene is TRBD2 (6 bases). Germline V gene lookup returns CDR1 DFQATT and CDR2 SNEGSKA (reference sequence). The V end lost 5 bases, the J end lost 4 bases, and 18 bases lay between the germline ends. The CDR3 is 14 residues long. CDR3 in amino acids: CSAYIGTSRYEQYF. The CDR3 DNA reads TGCAGTGCTTATATCGGGACTTCAAGATACGAGCAGTACTTC.

This clonotype came up a few times. The chain has TRBV5-8 and TRBJ1-5; D gene unclear. CDR1 and CDR2 (germline): SGHTS, YDEGEE. The CDR3 extends over 15 amino acids. V dropped 6 bases and J dropped 7 bases, with 20 bases sitting between them. This chain's CDR3 is CASKIEVHNGQPQHF. CDR3 bases: TGTGCCAGCAAGATCGAGGTCCATAATGGACAGCCCCAGCATTTT.

The chain combines TRBV14 with TRBJ2-1; either TRBD1 or TRBD2 may fit D (5 bases each). Per germline, CDR1 SGHDN and CDR2 FVKESK. The CDR3 is made up of 16 amino acids. Trimming stripped 1 base from V and 2 bases from J, with 12 bases between. Here the CDR3 DNA reads TGTGCCAGCAGCCAAGTACGGGGACCAGCCTACAATGAGCAGTTCTTC. This translates into CASSQVRGPAYNEQFF.

This clonotype was found many times. The gene calls are TRBV6-5 and TRBJ2-7; D tentatively fits TRBD1 or TRBD2 (5 bases each). The CDR3 is 15 amino acids. Trimming stripped 2 bases from V and 1 base from J, with 12 bases between. The germline V gene encodes CDR1 MNHEY and CDR2 SVGAGI. CDR3 nucleotide sequence: TGTGCCAGCAGTTACCGGGAAGGGGCGTCCTACGAGCAGTACTTC. Residues: CASSYREGASYEQYF.

This clonotype was observed at least ten times. The V gene is TRBV7-9, the J gene TRBJ1-4; D remains unclear. Trimming shortened V by 4 bases and J by 8 bases, and 8 bases separated the two germline ends. This CDR3 is built from 12 residues. CDR1 and CDR2 (germline): SEHNR, FQNEAQ (reference sequence). CDR3 coding DNA: TGTGCCAGCAGCTCTCTGGGAGAAAAACTGTTTTTT. This translates into CASSSLGEKLFF.

This clonotype was recorded at least ten times. The chain employs TRBV5-1 and TRBJ2-7; 10 bases are a match to TRBD1. Germline values: CDR1 SGHRS, CDR2 YFSETQ. This CDR3 region has 16 residues. The ends lost 0 bases at V and 1 base at J; junction bases unmatched: 4. The CDR3 loop is CASSLEPGQGSYEQYF. As DNA, the CDR3 is TGCGCCAGCAGCTTGGAGCCGGGACAGGGGTCCTACGAGCAGTACTTC.

This clonotype was detected a few times. This chain uses TRBV20-1 with TRBJ2-7, with 9 positions matching TRBD2. V shed 5 bases and J 4 bases; nucleotides not matched to a gene: 9. The length of the CDR3 is 14 residues. The V gene's germline CDR1 is DFQATT and CDR2 SNEGSKA (reference sequence). The CDR3 nucleotides are TGCAGTGCTGAAACCGGGACTAGCCTTTACGAGCAGTACTTC. Its translation: CSAETGTSLYEQYF.

This clonotype turned up a few times. The chain recombines TRBV19 with TRBJ2-5; no clear D. The CDR3 runs to 12 residues. Per the germline V gene, CDR1 is LNHDA and CDR2 is SQIVND (reference sequence). With 1 base removed from V and 5 bases from J, the gap between germline ends came to 5 bases. As DNA, the CDR3 is TGTGCCAGTAGTATAGCTGGTGAGACCCAGTACTTC. Encoded protein: CASSIAGETQYF.

The chain carries TRBV5-1 and TRBJ2-1, with D tentatively TRBD1 or TRBD2 (5 bases each). Germline V gene sequence: CDR1 SGHRS, CDR2 YFSETQ. The V and J ends lost 1 base and 9 bases respectively, with 17 bases between them. The CDR3 loop spans 15 amino acids. CDR3 bases: TGCGCCAGCAGCTTGAGGGACCGTATTCCCAGTGAGCAGTTCTTC. It is translated as CASSLRDRIPSEQFF.

This clonotype was seen more than once but under ten times. The rearrangement joins TRBV27 to TRBJ2-1, with 10 bases lining up with TRBD2. CDR1 MNHEY and CDR2 SMNVEV come from the germline V gene (reference sequence). This CDR3 spans 15 amino acids. The junction had 6 bases not matched to a gene; V was cut back by 6 bases and J by 4 bases. The CDR3 bases are TGTGCCAGCAGGAATAGCGGGGGGACTTACAATGAGCAGTTCTTC. It translates to CASRNSGGTYNEQFF.

J is TRBJ1-1 and V is TRBV28; no clear D. Deletions cut 2 bases from V and 7 bases from J, with 8 bases between. The CDR3 is 12 amino acids. Germline CDR1 reads MDHEN; CDR2 reads SYDVKM. The CDR3 DNA sequence: TGTGCCAGCAGTTTAGTCCGGGTTGAAGCTTTCTTT. Its translation: CASSLVRVEAFF. The full variable domain, its missing parts supplied by reference TRBV28 and TRBJ1-1, is DVKVTQSSRYLVKRTGEKVFLECVQDMDHENMFWYRQDPGLGLRLIYFSYDVKMKEKGDIPEGYSVSREKKERFSLILESASTNQTSMYLCASSLVRVEAFFGQGTRLTVV.

This clonotype was counted only a few times. The rearrangement links TRBV12-3 or TRBV12-4 to TRBJ2-5; D remains unclear. The CDR3 runs to 14 residues. V was cut by 2 bases and J by 1 base, with 8 bases left in between. CDR3: CASSLKDRQETQYF. The CDR3 DNA is TGTGCCAGCAGTTTAAAAGATCGCCAAGAGACCCAGTACTTC.

This chain connects TRBV12-3 or TRBV12-4 to TRBJ2-2; tentative D call: TRBD1 (7 bases). The V end lost 1 base, the J end lost 7 bases, and 19 bases lay between the germline ends. The CDR3 has 17 residues. The CDR3 is CASSLEKEGALGGELFF. CDR3 DNA: TGTGCCAGCAGTTTAGAGAAGGAGGGGGCGCTGGGCGGGGAGCTGTTTTTT.

This clonotype was found many times. This chain connects TRBV28 to TRBJ1-1, with unresolved D. CDR1 and CDR2 from the germline V gene are MDHEN and SYDVKM. Trimming shortened V by 3 bases and J by 1 base, and 18 bases separated the two germline ends. The CDR3 sequence is 17 residues long. In nucleotides, the CDR3 is TGTGCCAGCAGTTTTCCTTTGAGGGTTCGGGGGAACACTGAAGCTTTCTTT. This sequence encodes CASSFPLRVRGNTEAFF.

J is TRBJ2-3 and V is TRBV7-9, with TRBD2 matching over 8 bases. The CDR3 spans 16 residues. The trim removed 5 bases at V and 6 bases at J, leaving 13 bases unmatched. CDR1 SEHNR and CDR2 FQNEAQ come from the germline V gene (reference sequence). CDR3 sequence reads: CASSNPQPAGVDTQYF. CDR3 nucleotide sequence: TGTGCCAGCAGCAATCCTCAACCAGCGGGGGTGGATACGCAGTATTTT. Full variable domain (missing parts from reference TRBV7-9 and TRBJ2-3): DTGVSQNPRHKITKRGQNVTFRCDPISEHNRLYWYRQTLGQGPEFLTYFQNEAQLEKSRLLSDRFSAERPKGSFSTLEIQRTEQGDSAMYLCASSNPQPAGVDTQYFGPGTRLTVL.

The chain employs TRBV4-3 and TRBJ2-1; D is uncertain. CDR1 is LGHNA, CDR2 YSLEER, per germline. Trimming stripped 1 base from V and 5 bases from J, with 6 bases between. The CDR3 length is 13 residues. DNA for the CDR3: TGCGCCAGCAGCCAAGGGGGTAACAATGAGCAGTTCTTC. This encodes CASSQGGNNEQFF.

Many counts were recorded for this clonotype. V usage is TRBV4-1 and J usage is TRBJ1-1; perhaps TRBD1 as D (5 bases). Trimming removed 0 bases at V and 5 bases at J, with 10 bases between. This CDR3 region has 14 residues. Germline CDR1 reads MGHRA; CDR2 reads YSYEKL. The CDR3 loop is CASSQEPGNTEAFF. CDR3 DNA: TGCGCCAGCAGCCAAGAGCCAGGGAATACTGAAGCTTTCTTT.

Concerning this clonotype itself: With a much larger clone just one base away, this may be a read error. This rearrangement joins TRBV11-2 to TRBJ2-7; D remains unclear. Germline loops: CDR1 SGHAT, CDR2 FQNNGV. The V end lost 5 bases, the J end lost 3 bases, and 17 bases lay between the germline ends. There are 15 residues in the CDR3. The CDR3 nucleotides read TGTGCCAGCAGCCCCCCCGGCTCTGGATACTACGAGCAGTACTTC. This sequence encodes CASSPPGSGYYEQYF.

The chain recombines TRBV19 with TRBJ2-6, with 7 bases fitting TRBD2. The CDR3 has 18 residues. The V and J ends lost 7 bases and 0 bases, in that order; junction bases with no gene match: 12. Germline CDR1 is LNHDA and CDR2 is SQIVND (reference sequence). For the CDR3, the DNA is TGTGCCAGTACCTCTTGGGAGGGGCTGAGCTCTGGGGCCAACGTCCTGACTTTC. Translation gives CASTSWEGLSSGANVLTF. Supplemented by reference TRBV19 and TRBJ2-6, the full variable domain reads DGGITQSPKYLFRKEGQNVTLSCEQNLNHDAMYWYRQDPGQGLRLIYYSQIVNDFQKGDIAEGYSVSREKKESFPLTVTSAQKNPTAFYLCASTSWEGLSSGANVLTFGAGSRLTVL.

This clonotype was seen repeatedly, ten times or more. V usage is TRBV4-3 and J usage is TRBJ2-2; D is perhaps TRBD1 or TRBD2 (5 bases each). The germline V gene has CDR1 LGHNA and CDR2 YSLEER. CDR3 size: 15 residues. Trimming took off 4 bases at V and 5 bases at J, with 14 bases between the two ends. The CDR3 loop reads CASSPWGKVTGELFF. The CDR3 DNA is TGCGCCAGCAGCCCTTGGGGGAAGGTAACCGGGGAGCTGTTTTTT.

This chain joins TRBV12-3 or TRBV12-4 and TRBJ2-7, with D unresolved. V was clipped by 5 bases and J by 6 bases, with 11 bases between them. The CDR3 totals 12 residues. CDR3 DNA sequence: TGTGCCAGCAGTCAAATAGGGTCCGAGCAGTACTTC. It is translated as CASSQIGSEQYF.

The V call is TRBV4-1, the J call TRBJ2-1; D remains ambiguous. CDR1 and CDR2 from the germline V gene are MGHRA and YSYEKL. Between the trimmed V and J ends, which lost 3 bases and 14 bases, there was a span of 11 bases. This CDR3 has 11 amino acids. The CDR3 is CASSQLEVEFF. The CDR3 DNA follows: TGCGCCAGCAGCCAGTTAGAAGTGGAGTTCTTC.

This clonotype was counted many times. The CDR3 here is CASSPKDSSYEQYF. CDR3 DNA sequence: TGTGCCAGCAGCCCAAAGGACAGCTCCTACGAGCAGTACTTC. The V call is TRBV7-9, the J call TRBJ2-7; a possible D gene is TRBD1 (6 bases). Per germline, CDR1 SEHNR and CDR2 FQNEAQ (reference sequence). Deletions cut 5 bases from V and 0 bases from J, with 11 bases between. The CDR3 spans 14 residues.

This clonotype was found a few times. With a far larger clone one base away, a read error is the likely cause. This chain uses TRBV5-5 with TRBJ2-7, with 10 bases lining up with TRBD1. From germline, CDR1 is SGHKS and CDR2 YYEKEE (reference sequence). J gave up 5 bases and V 0 bases, and 2 bases lay outside the gene matches. The CDR3 consists of 14 residues. The CDR3 bases are TGTGCCAGCAGCTTGGGACAGGGGGCCAACGAGCAGTACTTC. This encodes CASSLGQGANEQYF.

The V call is TRBV20-1, the J call TRBJ2-5; 9 positions match TRBD1. Trimming cost V 0 bases and J 2 bases; bases outside gene matches: 10. The germline gives CDR1 DFQATT, CDR2 SNEGSKA (reference sequence). The CDR3 is 17 residues long. The CDR3: CSARDLDRGALQETQYF. DNA for the CDR3: TGCAGTGCTAGAGATCTAGACAGGGGGGCACTACAAGAGACCCAGTACTTC.

This clonotype was recorded a few times. This chain links TRBV12-3 or TRBV12-4 with TRBJ2-7, with TRBD2 as a possible D gene (6 bases). This CDR3 has 15 amino acids. V shed 5 bases and J shed 2 bases, with 16 bases lying between them. The DNA for the CDR3 is TGTGCCAGCAGTCCGGAGGGGACTCCTACCTACGAGCAGTACTTC. It yields the protein CASSPEGTPTYEQYF.